These T cell receptor beta chains were read from a single sample in a study of immune evolution from preneoplasia to lung adenocarcinoma. The assay was immunoSEQ multiplex PCR, and TCRdb's table has in-frame clones only and misses some. Of some 15,000 clones in the sample, 75% to 85% were seen once. The sequenced material came from FFPE minimally invasive lung adenocarcinoma tissue. These receptors were collected from a person aged 65 to 85 with lung adenocarcinoma. Both conserved end residues are part of each CDR3. Each record gives: D gene, J gene, V gene, clone size, CDR3 protein, CDR3 DNA. D genes are given only for firm matches. Expanded clones are given a class, and other clones once, few, many or no size at all.

NA	TRBJ2-5	TRBV29-1	NA	CSVGGQGGTQYF	TGCAGCGTTGGAGGGCAGGGAGGGACCCAGTACTTC
NA	TRBJ1-4	TRBV19	NA	CARQGGGNEKLFF	TGTGCCCGGCAGGGAGGAGGTAATGAAAAACTGTTTTTT
NA	TRBJ2-2	TRBV9	NA	CASSPRQANTGELFF	TGTGCCAGCAGCCCCCGACAGGCGAACACCGGGGAGCTGTTTTTT
NA	TRBJ1-5	TRBV5-1	NA	CASSLGIHQPQHF	TGCGCCAGCAGCTTGGGGATCCATCAGCCCCAGCATTTT
TRBD2	TRBJ2-1	TRBV28	once	CASSPTSGLWDEQFF	TGTGCCAGCAGTCCCACTAGCGGGCTTTGGGATGAGCAGTTCTTC
TRBD1	TRBJ1-5	TRBV5-1	NA	CASSPDRGEQPQHF	TGCGCCAGCAGCCCGGACAGGGGTGAGCAGCCCCAGCATTTT
TRBD1	TRBJ2-3	TRBV2	NA	CASSEDRGWGTDTQYF	TGTGCCAGCAGTGAGGACAGGGGATGGGGCACAGATACGCAGTATTTT
NA	TRBJ1-1	TRBV6-4	NA	CASSEFGGTEAFF	TGTGCCAGCAGTGAATTTGGGGGCACTGAAGCTTTCTTT
TRBD1	TRBJ1-1	TRBV5-6	once	CASSYSGTEYTEAFF	TGTGCCAGCAGTTATTCCGGGACAGAATACACTGAAGCTTTCTTT
NA	TRBJ1-1	TRBV30	few	CAWSGKTFSTEAFF	TGTGCCTGGAGTGGAAAGACCTTCAGCACTGAAGCTTTCTTT
NA	TRBJ1-2	TRBV11-2	NA	CASSLSQGARGYTF	TGTGCCAGCAGCCTATCCCAGGGAGCGAGAGGCTACACCTTC
TRBD2	TRBJ2-5	TRBV6-1	NA	CASSDPLAGWTQYF	TGTGCCAGCAGTGATCCTCTAGCGGGGTGGACCCAGTACTTC
NA	TRBJ1-1	TRBV29-1	NA	CSVGRTPNTEAFF	TGCAGCGTTGGACGGACACCAAACACTGAAGCTTTCTTT
TRBD1	TRBJ2-7	TRBV5-7	once	CASSSTGLGEQYF	TGTGCCAGCAGCTCGACAGGGCTGGGCGAGCAGTACTTC
NA	TRBJ1-4	TRBV2	NA	CASSETVNEKLFF	TGTGCCAGCAGTGAAACAGTTAATGAAAAACTGTTTTTT
NA	TRBJ2-1	TRBV19	NA	CASSKTTREQFF	TGTGCCAGTAGTAAGACTACACGGGAGCAGTTCTTC
NA	TRBJ1-1	TRBV7-3	NA	CASSPTVNTEAFF	TGTGCCAGCAGCCCGACAGTGAACACTGAAGCTTTCTTT
TRBD1	TRBJ1-1	TRBV18	NA	CASSRPGQGTEAFF	TGTGCCAGCTCACGACCAGGACAGGGCACTGAAGCTTTCTTT
NA	TRBJ1-5	TRBV5-1	few	CASSLGLDQPQHF	TGCGCCAGCAGCTTGGGTCTAGATCAGCCCCAGCATTTT
NA	TRBJ2-2	TRBV7-2	few	CASSLPLMEGGTGELFF	TGTGCCAGCAGCTTACCCCTGATGGAGGGGGGCACCGGGGAGCTGTTTTTT
NA	TRBJ1-6	TRBV7-9	NA	CASSGENSPLHF	TGTGCCAGCAGCGGGGAAAATTCACCCCTCCACTTT
NA	TRBJ2-2	TRBV2	NA	CASRGHANTGELFF	TGTGCCAGCAGGGGCCACGCGAACACCGGGGAGCTGTTTTTT
TRBD1	TRBJ2-3	TRBV5-3	NA	CARRSRDSDTDTQYF	TGTGCCAGAAGGTCCCGGGACAGTGACACAGATACGCAGTATTTT
TRBD1	TRBJ1-1	TRBV10-1	few	CASSERQGAEAFF	TGCGCCAGCAGTGAGAGACAGGGGGCTGAAGCTTTCTTT
NA	TRBJ2-2	TRBV19	NA	CASRTVPDTGELFF	TGTGCCAGCAGGACAGTACCCGACACCGGGGAGCTGTTTTTT
TRBD2	TRBJ2-5	TRBV5-6	NA	CASSSGLVGETQYF	TGTGCCAGCAGCTCCGGACTAGTCGGGGAGACCCAGTACTTC
NA	TRBJ1-3	TRBV15	few	CATSTRKRGPKGNTIYF	TGTGCCACCAGCACAAGAAAAAGGGGCCCAAAAGGAAACACCATATATTTT
NA	TRBJ1-2	TRBV5-5	NA	CASSPPGTNYGYTF	TGTGCCAGCAGCCCCCCGGGAACGAACTATGGCTACACCTTC